The 23 T cell receptor beta chains listed next were all sequenced from one sample in a study of blood T cells in healthy people across ages. A J-beta primer mix and a sample-barcoded 5' primer were used in a second PCR of roughly 7 to 12 cycles. TCRdb used MiXCR to reprocess the 5' RACE reads, holding one entry per CDR3 protein. The sample includes about 760,000 distinct CDR3 sequences, 56% of them seen just once. The sample was blood. These receptors came from a man aged 40-55 years in good health.

The CDR3 DNA is TGCGCCAGCTACGGGACAGTACAAGAGACCCAGTACTTC. Protein sequence: CASYGTVQETQYF. The V and J genes are TRBV5-1 and TRBJ2-5; TRBD1 aligns across 7 bases. CDR1 and CDR2 from the germline V gene are SGHRS and YFSETQ. The CDR3 totals 13 residues. The V and J ends lost 7 bases and 2 bases, in that order; junction bases with no gene match: 5.

This clonotype was counted a few times. The chain carries TRBV11-1 and TRBJ2-2; 10 bases fit TRBD1. J gave up 6 bases and V 5 bases, and 9 bases lay outside the gene matches. The CDR3 contains 16 residues. Germline V lookup: CDR1 SGHAT, CDR2 FQDESV (reference sequence). CDR3 nucleotides: TGTGCCAGCAGCACCACGGGACAGGGGCCCTCCGGGGAGCTGTTTTTT. It encodes CASSTTGQGPSGELFF. The variable domain in full, completed from reference TRBV11-1 and TRBJ2-2, reads EAEVAQSPRYKITEKSQAVAFWCDPISGHATLYWYRQILGQGPELLVQFQDESVVDDSQLPKDRFSAERLKGVDSTLKIQPAELGDSAMYLCASSTTGQGPSGELFFGEGSRLTVL.

This clonotype was found once. The gene calls are TRBV28 and TRBJ2-7, with 7 positions matching TRBD1. The germline gives CDR1 MDHEN, CDR2 SYDVKM. The CDR3 runs to 13 residues. V was pared by 5 bases and J by 6 bases, with 7 bases of the junction left unmatched. The CDR3 region has the DNA TGTGCCAGCAGTGGGACGGGACAGACCGAGCAGTACTTC. It translates to CASSGTGQTEQYF.

This rearrangement joins TRBV4-3 to TRBJ2-3; tentative D call: TRBD2 (6 bases). V shed 4 bases and J shed 4 bases, with 15 bases lying between them. The germline CDR1 and CDR2 sequences are LGHNA and YSLEER. The CDR3 runs 15 residues. CDR3: CASSRGGGLADTQYF. Here the CDR3 DNA reads TGCGCCAGCAGCCGCGGAGGAGGGCTTGCAGATACGCAGTATTTT.

Turning to this clonotype: Just one base apart from a much larger clone, this may be a read error. The V gene is TRBV5-6, the J gene TRBJ2-3; TRBD1 matches 9 bases. Per the germline V gene, CDR1 is SGHDT and CDR2 is YYEEEE. The CDR3 runs to 16 residues. Written as DNA, the CDR3 is TGTGCCAACAGCGATGCCGGGACAGGGCGAACAGATACGCAGTATTTT. Its protein product is CANSDAGTGRTDTQYF.

The genes are TRBV18 and TRBJ1-2; D remains ambiguous. This CDR3 has 15 residues. Trimming cost V 6 bases and J 0 bases, with 14 bases left between them. The germline V gene has CDR1 KGHSH and CDR2 LQKENI. Here the CDR3 reads CASSSFHSSNYGYTF. For the CDR3, the DNA is TGTGCCAGCTCCTCGTTTCATTCTTCTAACTATGGCTACACCTTC. Full variable domain (remainder filled in from reference TRBV18 and TRBJ1-2): NAGVMQNPRHLVRRRGQEARLRCSPMKGHSHVYWYRQLPEEGLKFMVYLQKENIIDESGMPKERFSAEFPKEGPSILRIQQVVRGDSAAYFCASSSFHSSNYGYTFGSGTRLTVV.

This clonotype has just one count. The rearrangement uses TRBV3-1 and TRBJ2-4, with D hard to call. The V gene's germline CDR1 is LGHDT and CDR2 YNNKEL (reference sequence). The CDR3 runs 12 residues. Deletions cut 3 bases from V and 13 bases from J, with 13 bases between. For the CDR3, the DNA is TGTGCCAGCAGCCAGCGGCCCAATGAGCAGTACTTC. Its protein product is CASSQRPNEQYF.

This clonotype was observed a single time. This chain connects TRBV28 to TRBJ1-2, with D maybe TRBD1 (5 bases). Trimming cost V 6 bases and J 4 bases, with 15 bases left between them. This CDR3 contains 14 residues. Per germline, CDR1 MDHEN and CDR2 SYDVKM. Here the CDR3 reads CASRPGRPGYGYTF. DNA of the CDR3: TGTGCCAGCAGGCCGGGGCGCCCCGGCTATGGCTACACCTTC.

The V call is TRBV29-1, the J call TRBJ1-1; D ambiguous. The germline gives CDR1 SQVTM, CDR2 ANQGSEA. V gave up 0 bases and J gave up 10 bases, with 12 bases separating them. The CDR3 is made up of 12 amino acids. CDR3 DNA sequence: TGCAGCGTTGAAGAACTCGACACGGCAGCTTTCTTT. Encoded protein: CSVEELDTAAFF.

This clonotype has just a few counts. The rearrangement uses TRBV24-1 and TRBJ2-3, with 8 bases that match TRBD2. Trimming removed 2 bases from V and 5 bases from J; junction bases left unmatched: 5. Germline CDR1 is KGHDR and CDR2 is SFDVKD. This CDR3 is built from 15 residues. DNA for the CDR3: TGTGCCACCAGTGATTCTTCCCTAGCGGGAGATACGCAGTATTTT. This sequence encodes CATSDSSLAGDTQYF.

As concerns this clonotype: A junction end diverges from the germline sequence, so it may reflect a read error. The J gene is TRBJ2-3, the V gene TRBV28, with 11 bases matching TRBD2. This CDR3 has 18 residues. Germline V gene sequence: CDR1 MDHEN, CDR2 SYDVKM. CDR3 protein: CASRIRRSGGAAGDTQYF. The DNA for the CDR3 is TGTGCCAGCAGAATAAGGCGTAGCGGGGGGGCCGCGGGAGATACACAGTATTTT. The full variable domain, completed using reference TRBV28 and TRBJ2-3, is DVKVTQSSRYLVKRTGEKVFLECVQDMDHENMFWYRQDPGLGLRLIYFSYDVKMKEKGDIPEGYSVSREKKERFSLILESASTNQTSMYLCASRIRRSGGAAGDTQYFGPGTRLTVL.

A few counts support this clonotype. V and J are TRBV10-3 and TRBJ2-1, with TRBD2 matching over 15 bases. The germline CDR1 and CDR2 sequences are ENHRY and SYGVKD. V trimming: 4 bases; J trimming: 5 bases; junction bases outside the gene matches: 3. This CDR3 comprises 16 residues. The CDR3 bases are TGTGCCATCAGTGGGACTAGCGGGGGGGAAAACAATGAGCAGTTCTTC. Translation: CAISGTSGGENNEQFF.

This clonotype appeared a single time. DNA for the CDR3: TGTGCCAGCAGTTTAGTACGGCCAGGACAAACAGGGGGTGAAGCTTTCTTT. It encodes CASSLVRPGQTGGEAFF. The chain couples TRBV12-3 or TRBV12-4 to TRBJ1-1, with 8 bases fitting TRBD1. The CDR3 runs 17 residues. With V trimmed by 1 base and J by 7 bases, 14 bases remained unmatched.

The chain has TRBV7-2 and TRBJ1-5, with a tentative D call TRBD1 (5 bases). Trimming took 2 bases from V and 5 from J, leaving 13 bases between them. CDR1 and CDR2 (germline): SGHTA, FQGNSA. The length of the CDR3 is 15 residues. The CDR3 DNA is TGTGCCAGCAGCTTAAGGGTGGGGGGGGATCAGCCCCAGCATTTT. Translation gives CASSLRVGGDQPQHF.

The chain combines TRBV29-1 with TRBJ2-7; D is possibly TRBD1 (6 bases). The CDR3 is 14 residues long. Germline assignment: CDR1 SQVTM and CDR2 ANQGSEA. With 0 bases removed from V and 2 bases from J, the gap between germline ends came to 11 bases. CDR3 sequence reads: CSVEEDSRPYEQYF. CDR3 bases: TGCAGCGTTGAAGAGGACAGCCGTCCCTACGAGCAGTACTTC.

Details on this clonotype: An end of the junction differs from the germline gene, which may be a read error. This chain connects TRBV4-1 to TRBJ2-3; TRBD2 matches at 9 bases. Germline V gives CDR1 MGHRA, CDR2 YSYEKL. This CDR3 region has 16 residues. CDR3 sequence reads: CASSQRTSADTDAQYF. The CDR3, as DNA: TGCGCCAGCAGCCAGAGGACTAGCGCCGACACAGATGCGCAGTATTTT.

The chain uses TRBV25-1 and TRBJ2-7; 7 positions match TRBD1. This CDR3 is built from 11 residues. V was pared by 10 bases and J by 2 bases, with 2 bases of the junction left unmatched. The germline V gene encodes CDR1 MGHDK and CDR2 SYGVNS. CDR3 amino acids: CATDRAYEQYF. CDR3 nucleotide sequence: TGTGCCACCGACAGGGCCTACGAGCAGTACTTC.

This clonotype was counted between two and nine times. The rearrangement joins TRBV20-1 to TRBJ2-3, with D possibly being TRBD1 (7 bases). Germline-derived CDR1 and CDR2 are DFQATT and SNEGSKA (reference sequence). V was pared by 6 bases and J by 6 bases, with 16 bases between. This CDR3 is built from 13 residues. This CDR3 is CSAARGAGDTQYF. The CDR3 bases are TGCAGTGCCGCCAGGGGGGCAGGCGATACGCAGTATTTT.

The CDR3 here is CACKSGGQETQYF. The CDR3 DNA is TGTGCCTGCAAGAGCGGGGGGCAAGAGACCCAGTACTTC. The chain recombines TRBV30 with TRBJ2-5; the match to TRBD2 covers 9 bases. The ends lost 6 bases at V and 2 bases at J; junction bases unmatched: 4. Germline CDR1 is GTSNPN and CDR2 is SVGIG (reference sequence). The CDR3 is 13 residues long.

The chain carries TRBV7-2 and TRBJ2-3; unclear D gene. The CDR3 contains 14 residues. V lost 1 base and J 5 bases, leaving 10 bases between the germline ends. Germline V lookup: CDR1 SGHTA, CDR2 FQGNSA. The CDR3 loop is CASSLVARVDTQYF. CDR3 coding DNA: TGTGCCAGCAGCTTAGTGGCTCGGGTAGATACGCAGTATTTT.

The V call is TRBV2, the J call TRBJ1-2; D not certain. Germline V CDR1 and CDR2: SNHLY, FYNNEI. Trimming removed 9 bases from V and 4 bases from J, with 15 bases in between. This CDR3 has 13 amino acids. CDR3 bases: TGTGCCAGAGGGTCAGCCATTCGCTATGGCTACACCTTC. Translated: CARGSAIRYGYTF.

J is TRBJ2-5 and V is TRBV2; 13 bases agree with TRBD2. J lost 5 bases, V lost 5 bases, and 11 bases had no gene match. CDR1 is SNHLY and CDR2 is FYNNEI in the germline V gene. This CDR3 has 17 residues. The CDR3 sequence is CASSKRGLAGEGETQYF. CDR3 coding DNA: TGTGCCAGCAGTAAGAGAGGACTAGCGGGAGAGGGGGAGACCCAGTACTTC.

The chain employs TRBV7-2 and TRBJ2-6; D is undetermined. Germline CDR1 SGHTA, CDR2 FQGNSA. Trimming pared 4 bases from V and 2 bases from J, leaving 3 bases between. The CDR3 has 13 residues. The CDR3: CASSYAGANVLTF. The CDR3 nucleotides read TGTGCCAGCAGCTACGCTGGGGCCAACGTCCTGACTTTC.